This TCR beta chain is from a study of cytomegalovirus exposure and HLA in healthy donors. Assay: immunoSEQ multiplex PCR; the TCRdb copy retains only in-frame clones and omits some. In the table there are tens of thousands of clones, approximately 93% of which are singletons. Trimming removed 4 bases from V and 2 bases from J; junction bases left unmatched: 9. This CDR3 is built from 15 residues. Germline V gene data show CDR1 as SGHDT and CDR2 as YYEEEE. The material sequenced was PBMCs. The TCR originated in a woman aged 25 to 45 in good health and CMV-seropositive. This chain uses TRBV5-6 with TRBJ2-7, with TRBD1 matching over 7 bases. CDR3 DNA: TGTGCCAGCAGCATAGACAGGGTGGGTGCCTACGAGCAGTACTTC. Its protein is CASSIDRVGAYEQYF. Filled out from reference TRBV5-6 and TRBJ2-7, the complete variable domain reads DAGVTQSPTHLIKTRGQQVTLRCSPKSGHDTVSWYQQALGQGPQFIFQYYEEEERQRGNFPDRFSGHQFPNYSSELNVNALLLGDSALYLCASSIDRVGAYEQYFGPGTRLTVT.